This TCR beta chain was found in a study of neoadjuvant anti-PD-1 for oral cavity cancer. The time point here: after neoadjuvant nivolumab, at surgical resection. V was cut by 5 bases and J by 5 bases, with 20 bases left in between. Germline V lookup: CDR1 MRHNA, CDR2 SNTAGT. This CDR3 region has 16 residues. Libraries were prepared by immunoSEQ multiplex PCR; TCRdb keeps only in-frame clonotypes and omits some of them. The table lists 12,000 or so clones, 70% to 75% of them singletons, with around 2.3% in the top ten. This sequence originates from a person between 35 and 79 years old with oral cavity squamous cell carcinoma. The specimen was PBMCs, collected after nivolumab (anti-PD-1) treatment. The rearrangement links TRBV6-4 to TRBJ2-3; possible D gene TRBD2, 7 bases. CDR3 bases: TGTGCCAGCAGTCGGGACGGCGGGGGCAGCGGAGATACGCAGTATTTT. Its translation: CASSRDGGGSGDTQYF.